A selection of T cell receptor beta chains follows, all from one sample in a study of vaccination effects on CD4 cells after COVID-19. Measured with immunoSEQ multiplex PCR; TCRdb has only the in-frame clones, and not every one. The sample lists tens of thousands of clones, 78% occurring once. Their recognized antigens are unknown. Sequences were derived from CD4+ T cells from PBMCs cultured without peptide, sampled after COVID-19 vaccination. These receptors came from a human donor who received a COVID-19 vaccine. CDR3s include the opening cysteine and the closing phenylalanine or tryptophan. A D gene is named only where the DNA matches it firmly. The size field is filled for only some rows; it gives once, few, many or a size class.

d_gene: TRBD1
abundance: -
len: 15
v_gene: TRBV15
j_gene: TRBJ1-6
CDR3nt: TGTGCCACCAGCAGAGATTTTGGACAGGGTTCACCCCTCCACTTT
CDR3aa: CATSRDFGQGSPLHF

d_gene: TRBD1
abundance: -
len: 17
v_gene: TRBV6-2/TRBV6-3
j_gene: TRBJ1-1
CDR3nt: TGTGCCAGCAGTTTAACCGTACGGGACAGGCGGGACACTGAAGCTTTCTTT
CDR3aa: CASSLTVRDRRDTEAFF

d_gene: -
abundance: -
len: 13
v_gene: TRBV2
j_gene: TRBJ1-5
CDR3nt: TGTGCCAGCAGTGAACGGGCAAATCAGCCCCAGCATTTT
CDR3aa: CASSERANQPQHF

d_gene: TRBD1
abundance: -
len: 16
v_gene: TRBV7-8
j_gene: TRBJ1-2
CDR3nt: TGTGCCAGCAGCTCGAGCCCGGGACAGGGTACGTGGGGCTACACCTTC
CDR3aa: CASSSSPGQGTWGYTF

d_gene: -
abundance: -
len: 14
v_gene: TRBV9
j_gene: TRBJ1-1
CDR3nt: TGTGCCAGCAGCGTAGAGGCGTCGAACACTGAAGCTTTCTTT
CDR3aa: CASSVEASNTEAFF

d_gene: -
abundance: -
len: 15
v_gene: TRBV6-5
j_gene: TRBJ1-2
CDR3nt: TGTGCCAGCAGGCCCCCTCAGGGGACGGGCTATGGCTACACCTTC
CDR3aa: CASRPPQGTGYGYTF

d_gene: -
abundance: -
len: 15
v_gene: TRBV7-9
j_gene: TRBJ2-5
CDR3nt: TGTGCCAGCAGCCGAGGGGGGACGGTGGGAGAGACCCAGTACTTC
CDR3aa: CASSRGGTVGETQYF

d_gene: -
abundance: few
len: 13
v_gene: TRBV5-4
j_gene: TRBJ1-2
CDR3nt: TGTGCCAGCAGCTTGGAGCAGAACTATGGCTACACCTTC
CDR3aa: CASSLEQNYGYTF

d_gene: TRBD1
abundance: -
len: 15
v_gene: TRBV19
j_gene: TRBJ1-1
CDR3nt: TGTGCCAGTAGTCTCCAGACAGGGAGGGTCACTGAAGCTTTCTTT
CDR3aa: CASSLQTGRVTEAFF

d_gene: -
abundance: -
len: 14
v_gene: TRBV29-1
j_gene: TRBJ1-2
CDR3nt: TGCAGCGTTGAAGGGGCTATCGGAGGGGCCGGCTACACCTTC
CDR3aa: CSVEGAIGGAGYTF

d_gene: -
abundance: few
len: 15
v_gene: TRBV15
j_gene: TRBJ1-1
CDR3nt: TGTGCCACCAGCAGAGAGGTAACACTGAACACTGAAGCTTTCTTT
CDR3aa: CATSREVTLNTEAFF

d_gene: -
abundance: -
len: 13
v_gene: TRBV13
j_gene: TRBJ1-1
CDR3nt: TGTGCCAGCAGCTTACCAGGGGTCACTGAAGCTTTCTTT
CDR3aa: CASSLPGVTEAFF

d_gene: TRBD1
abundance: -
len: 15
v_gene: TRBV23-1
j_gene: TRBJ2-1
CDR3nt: TGCGCCAGCAGTCACCGGGACAGCCTCTATAATGAGCAGTTCTTC
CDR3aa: CASSHRDSLYNEQFF

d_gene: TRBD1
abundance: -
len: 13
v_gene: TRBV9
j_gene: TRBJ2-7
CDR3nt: TGTGCCAGCAGCGTAGACGACAGGGTCGAGCAGTACTTC
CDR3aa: CASSVDDRVEQYF

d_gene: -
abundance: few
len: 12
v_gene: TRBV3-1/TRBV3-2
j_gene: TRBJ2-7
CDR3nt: TGTGCCAGCGCTCGGGGATCCTACGAGCAGTACTTC
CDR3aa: CASARGSYEQYF

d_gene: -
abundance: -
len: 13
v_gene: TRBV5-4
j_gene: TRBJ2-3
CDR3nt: TGTGCCAGCAGCGACCCTAGCACAGATACGCAGTATTTT
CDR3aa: CASSDPSTDTQYF

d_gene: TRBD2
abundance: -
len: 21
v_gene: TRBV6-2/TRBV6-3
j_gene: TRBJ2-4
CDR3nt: TGTGCCAGCAGTTATGCAGGACTAGCGGGGGGGAACTACCTAGCCAAAAACATTCAGTACTTC
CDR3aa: CASSYAGLAGGNYLAKNIQYF

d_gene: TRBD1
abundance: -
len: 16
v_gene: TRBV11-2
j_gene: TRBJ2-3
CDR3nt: TGTGCCAGCAGCCAGGGGGCTAACCGTATCACAGATACGCAGTATTTT
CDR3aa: CASSQGANRITDTQYF

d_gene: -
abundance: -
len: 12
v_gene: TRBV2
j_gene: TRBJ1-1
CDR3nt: TGTGCCAGCACTAGAGAGGGTGTTGGAGCTTTCTTT
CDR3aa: CASTREGVGAFF

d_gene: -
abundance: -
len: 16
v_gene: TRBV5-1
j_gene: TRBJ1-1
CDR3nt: TGCGCCAGCAGCTTGGCCAGCTCTAGGGGGGACACTGAAGCTTTCTTT
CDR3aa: CASSLASSRGDTEAFF

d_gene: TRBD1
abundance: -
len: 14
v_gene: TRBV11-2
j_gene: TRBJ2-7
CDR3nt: TGTGCCAGCAGCTTACTCCGAGGGACAGGCCAGCAGTACTTC
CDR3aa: CASSLLRGTGQQYF

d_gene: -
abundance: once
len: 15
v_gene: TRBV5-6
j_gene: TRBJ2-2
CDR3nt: TGTGCCAGCAGCTTGGCAGGGGCGAACACCGGGGAGCTGTTTTTT
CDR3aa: CASSLAGANTGELFF

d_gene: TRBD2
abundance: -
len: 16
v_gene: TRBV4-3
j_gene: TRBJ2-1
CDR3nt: TGCGCCAGCAGCAAACTAGCGGGGGACTTCTACAATGAGCAGTTCTTC
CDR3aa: CASSKLAGDFYNEQFF

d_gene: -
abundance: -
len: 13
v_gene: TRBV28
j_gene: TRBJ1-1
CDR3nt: TGTGCCAGCAGTGAGGCCAGGGCCCTGGGGGCTTTCTTT
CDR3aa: CASSEARALGAFF

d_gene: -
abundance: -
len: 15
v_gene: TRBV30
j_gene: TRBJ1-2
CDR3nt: TGTGCCTGGAGTCAGACCCTGAGGTCGGCCTATGGCTACACCTTC
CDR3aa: CAWSQTLRSAYGYTF

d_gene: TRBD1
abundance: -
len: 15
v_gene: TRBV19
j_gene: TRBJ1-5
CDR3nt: TGTGCCAGTAGTCAGACAGGGGGGAGCAATCAGCCCCAGCATTTT
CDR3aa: CASSQTGGSNQPQHF

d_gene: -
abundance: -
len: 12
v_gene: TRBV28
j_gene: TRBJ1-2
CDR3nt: TGTGCCAGCAGCCGGACAGTCAATGGCTACACCTTC
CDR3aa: CASSRTVNGYTF

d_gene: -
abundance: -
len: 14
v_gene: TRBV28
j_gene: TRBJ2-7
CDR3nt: TGTGCCAGCAGACCCCCGGACAGAGCTTACGAGCAGTACTTC
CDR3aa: CASRPPDRAYEQYF

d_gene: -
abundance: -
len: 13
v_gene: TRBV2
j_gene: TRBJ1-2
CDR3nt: TGTGCCAGCAGTGAAGCGCGAGTTTGGGGCTACACCTTC
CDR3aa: CASSEARVWGYTF

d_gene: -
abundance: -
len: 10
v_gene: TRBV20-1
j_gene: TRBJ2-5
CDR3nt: TGCAGTGCTCGACTAACGACCCAGTACTTC
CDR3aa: CSARLTTQYF

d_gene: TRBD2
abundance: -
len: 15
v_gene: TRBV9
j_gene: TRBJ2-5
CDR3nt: TGTGCCAGCTCCAGACTAGCGGGGGGGCGAGAGACCCAGTACTTC
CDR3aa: CASSRLAGGRETQYF

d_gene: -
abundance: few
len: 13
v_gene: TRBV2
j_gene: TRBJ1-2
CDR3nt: TGTGCCAGCAGTGATGGTGCAGTCTCAGGCTACACCTTC
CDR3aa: CASSDGAVSGYTF

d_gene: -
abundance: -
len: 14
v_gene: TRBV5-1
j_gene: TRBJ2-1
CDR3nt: TGCGCCAGCAGCTTGCTGGACCTCTACAATGAGCAGTTCTTC
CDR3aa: CASSLLDLYNEQFF

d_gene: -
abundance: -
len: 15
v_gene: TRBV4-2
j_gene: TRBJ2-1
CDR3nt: TGTGCCAGCAGCCGGGACCCCCGGGCCCACAATGAGCAGTTCTTC
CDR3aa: CASSRDPRAHNEQFF

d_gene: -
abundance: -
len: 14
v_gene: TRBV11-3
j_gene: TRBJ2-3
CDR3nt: TGTGCCAGCAGCCCGGGGGGCAGCACAGATACGCAGTATTTT
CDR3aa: CASSPGGSTDTQYF

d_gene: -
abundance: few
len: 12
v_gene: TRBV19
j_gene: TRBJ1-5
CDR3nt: TGTGCCAGTAGTATAGCCCGACAGCCCCAGCATTTT
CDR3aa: CASSIARQPQHF

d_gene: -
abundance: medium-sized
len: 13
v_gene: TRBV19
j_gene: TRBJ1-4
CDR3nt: TGTGCCAGCAAGCGTTCAAAAAATGAAAAACTGTTTTTT
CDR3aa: CASKRSKNEKLFF

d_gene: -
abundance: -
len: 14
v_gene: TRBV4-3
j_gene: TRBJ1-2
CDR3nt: TGCGCCAGCAGCCAAGTTGGCCAGGGTCGGAGCTACACCTTC
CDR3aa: CASSQVGQGRSYTF

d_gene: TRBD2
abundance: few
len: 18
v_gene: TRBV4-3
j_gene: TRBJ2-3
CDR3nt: TGCGCCAGCAGCCAAGGGGACCTAGCGGGGGGGCTCACAGATACGCAGTATTTT
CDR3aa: CASSQGDLAGGLTDTQYF

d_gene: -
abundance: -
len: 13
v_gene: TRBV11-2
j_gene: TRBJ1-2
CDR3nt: TGTGCCAGCAGCATCGGACGGATCTATGGCTACACCTTC
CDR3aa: CASSIGRIYGYTF

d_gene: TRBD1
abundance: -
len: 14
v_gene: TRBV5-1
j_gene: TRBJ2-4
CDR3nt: TGCGCCAGCAGCTTGAGACAGGGTAGCGACATTCAGTACTTC
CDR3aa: CASSLRQGSDIQYF

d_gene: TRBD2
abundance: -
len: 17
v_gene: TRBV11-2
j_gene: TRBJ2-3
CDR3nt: TGTGCCAGCAGCTCATCCTTAGCGGGAGGGGCCTTTGATACGCAGTATTTT
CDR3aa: CASSSSLAGGAFDTQYF

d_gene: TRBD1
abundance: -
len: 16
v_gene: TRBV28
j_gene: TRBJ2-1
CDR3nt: TGTGCCAGCAGTTTATCCCCGGGACAGGCTTACAATGAGCAGTTCTTC
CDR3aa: CASSLSPGQAYNEQFF

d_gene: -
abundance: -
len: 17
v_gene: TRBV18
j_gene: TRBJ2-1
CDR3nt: TGTGCCAGCTCATTAGCCGGACTTTCTAGCTCCTACAATGAGCAGTTCTTC
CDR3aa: CASSLAGLSSSYNEQFF

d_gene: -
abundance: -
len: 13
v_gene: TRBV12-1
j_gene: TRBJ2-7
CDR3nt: TGTGCCAGCAGCCCACCTTTAAATTACGAGCAGTACTTC
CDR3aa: CASSPPLNYEQYF

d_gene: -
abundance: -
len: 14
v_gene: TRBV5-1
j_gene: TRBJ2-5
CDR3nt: TGCGCCAGCAGCTTGACTAGTTATCGAGAGACCCAGTACTTC
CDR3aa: CASSLTSYRETQYF

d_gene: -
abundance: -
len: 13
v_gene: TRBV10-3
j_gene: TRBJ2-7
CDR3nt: TGTGCCATCAGTGATACAGGGTGGTACGAGCAGTACTTC
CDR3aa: CAISDTGWYEQYF

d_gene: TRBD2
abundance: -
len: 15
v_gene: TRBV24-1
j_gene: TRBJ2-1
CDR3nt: TGTGCCACCAGTGATGGTAGCGGGGGCCCTCTCGAGCAGTTCTTC
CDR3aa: CATSDGSGGPLEQFF